The T cell receptor beta chain described here comes from a study of blood T cell repertoires in COVID-19. Overall study context: Sources were T cells, B-cell-depleted T cells, or PBMCs; the material itself was cDNA or gDNA.

Between the trimmed V and J ends, which lost 1 base and 0 bases, there was a span of 6 bases. The CDR3 length is 14 residues. Germline CDR1 reads SGHTA; CDR2 reads FQGNSA. Measured with immunoSEQ multiplex PCR; TCRdb has only the in-frame clones, and not every one. The sample carries 45,000 or so clones, over 70% recorded once. Material: peripheral blood. The chain employs TRBV7-2 and TRBJ1-1, with D possibly matching TRBD1 (5 bases). This sequence was found in a human donor in a cohort sampled during active COVID-19. In DNA form, the CDR3 reads TGTGCCAGCAGCTTAGAGGGGCTGAACACTGAAGCTTTCTTT. Amino acids: CASSLEGLNTEAFF.